These 3 T cell receptor beta chains share one sample of origin, sequenced in a study of technical replicates of blood from a few donors. TCRdb's table, derived via immunoSEQ multiplex PCR, lists solely in-frame clones and lacks some. The sample contains 45,000 to 55,000 clones, roughly 95% of which appear only once. Sequencing was performed on T cells isolated from PBMCs. The receptor set was obtained from a human donor in good health.

This clone came up once. CDR3 coding DNA: TGTGCCAGCAGTGGACGAGGGTCCACTGAAGCTTTCTTT. Encoded protein: CASSGRGSTEAFF. The chain carries TRBV6-5 and TRBJ1-1, with no clear D. Germline CDR1 and CDR2: MNHEY and SVGAGI. The V end was cut by 5 bases, the J end by 4 bases, with 11 bases between. The length of the CDR3 is 13 residues.

The chain couples TRBV11-2 to TRBJ2-7; TRBD2 matches 7 bases. In germline, CDR1 is SGHAT, CDR2 FQNNGV. With 4 bases clipped from V and 6 bases from J, the junction kept 15 bases outside the gene matches. The CDR3 is 16 amino acids. The CDR3 reads CASSYDIGLEFGEQYF. In nucleotides, the CDR3 is TGTGCCAGCAGCTATGATATTGGACTAGAGTTTGGCGAGCAGTACTTC.

This chain links TRBV4-3 with TRBJ1-2; 8 positions agree with TRBD1. This CDR3 region has 18 residues. The germline gives CDR1 LGHNA, CDR2 YSLEER. V shed 0 bases, J shed 8 bases, and the junction held 17 bases outside the gene matches. The CDR3 bases are TGCGCCAGCAGCCAAGAGACTGGCAGGGGGCGCAAAGGTCTCGGCTACACCTTC. Its translation: CASSQETGRGRKGLGYTF.